This T cell receptor beta chain was sequenced for a study of cytomegalovirus exposure and HLA in healthy donors. Study in general: In a later analysis, the roughly 120 validation repertoires were reported to have used the same platform as the roughly 700 first-cohort repertoires.

Findings and caveats of the study: The authors confirmed in vitro that three CMV-associated chains were specific for CMV antigens.

CDR1 is MGHRA and CDR2 is YSYEKL in the germline V gene. Germline trimming cut 0 bases from V and 0 bases from J; bases unmatched to any gene: 5. This CDR3 is 17 amino acids long. Comment on this clone: The antigen remains unidentified.

The donors were in the roughly 120-subject validation cohort, distinct from the 666-subject first cohort. Clones were sequenced by immunoSEQ multiplex PCR, and TCRdb holds only the in-frame ones, with some missing. The repertoire holds 82,000 or so clones, with roughly 94% as singletons. This chain joins TRBV4-1 and TRBJ2-7, with 10 bases fitting TRBD2. The clonotype comes from a young woman in good health and CMV-seronegative. Material for sequencing was PBMCs. In nucleotides, the CDR3 is TGCGCCAGCAGCCAAGACCCTAGCGGGAGACGCTCCTACGAGCAGTACTTC. Encoded protein: CASSQDPSGRRSYEQYF.